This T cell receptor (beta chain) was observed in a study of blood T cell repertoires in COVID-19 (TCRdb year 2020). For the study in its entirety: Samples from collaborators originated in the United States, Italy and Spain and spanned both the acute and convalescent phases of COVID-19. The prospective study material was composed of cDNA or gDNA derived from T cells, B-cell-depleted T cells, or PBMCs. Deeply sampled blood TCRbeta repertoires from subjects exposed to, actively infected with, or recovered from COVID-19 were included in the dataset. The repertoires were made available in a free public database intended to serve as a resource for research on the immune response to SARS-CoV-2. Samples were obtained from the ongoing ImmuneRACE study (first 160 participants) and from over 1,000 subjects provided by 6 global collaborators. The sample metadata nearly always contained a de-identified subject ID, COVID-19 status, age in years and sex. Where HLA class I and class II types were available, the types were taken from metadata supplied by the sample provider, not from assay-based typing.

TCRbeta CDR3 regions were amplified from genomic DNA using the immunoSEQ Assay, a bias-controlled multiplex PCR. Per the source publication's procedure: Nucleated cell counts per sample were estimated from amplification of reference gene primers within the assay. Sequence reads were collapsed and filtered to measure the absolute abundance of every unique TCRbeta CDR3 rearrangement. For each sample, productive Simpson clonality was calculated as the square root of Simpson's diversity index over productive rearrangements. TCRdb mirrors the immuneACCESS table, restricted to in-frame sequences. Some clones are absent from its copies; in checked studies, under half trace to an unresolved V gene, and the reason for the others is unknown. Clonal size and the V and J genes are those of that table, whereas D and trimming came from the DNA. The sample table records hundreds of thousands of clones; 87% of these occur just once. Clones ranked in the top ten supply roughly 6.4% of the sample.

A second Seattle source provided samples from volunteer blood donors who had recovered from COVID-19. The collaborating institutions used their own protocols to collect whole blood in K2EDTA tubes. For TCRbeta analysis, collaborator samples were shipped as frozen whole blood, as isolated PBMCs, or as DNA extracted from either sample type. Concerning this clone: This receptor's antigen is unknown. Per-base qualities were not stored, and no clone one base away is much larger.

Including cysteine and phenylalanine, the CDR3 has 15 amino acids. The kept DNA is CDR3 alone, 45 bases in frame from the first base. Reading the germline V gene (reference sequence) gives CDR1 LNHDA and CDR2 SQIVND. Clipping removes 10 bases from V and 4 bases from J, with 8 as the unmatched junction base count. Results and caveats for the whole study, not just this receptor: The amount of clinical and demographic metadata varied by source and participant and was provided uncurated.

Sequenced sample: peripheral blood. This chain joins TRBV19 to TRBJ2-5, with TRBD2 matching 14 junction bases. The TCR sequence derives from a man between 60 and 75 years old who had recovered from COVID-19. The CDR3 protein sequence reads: CATSTSGRALETQYF. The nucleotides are TGTGCCACCTCGACTAGCGGGAGGGCCTTAGAGACCCAGTACTTC.